Listed below are T cell receptor beta chains from one sample, sequenced in a study of T-cell memory formation after mild COVID-19. TCRdb analysed the 5' RACE reads with MiXCR anew, one entry per CDR3 protein. Counted here are 470,000 or so distinct CDR3 sequences, around 17% occurring once; the ten biggest clones make up roughly a fifth. Material for sequencing was PBMCs or a T cell subset sorted from them (not recorded which). These receptors were taken from a man aged 18 to 30 who had mild COVID-19 (a few samples of this study predate the infection). Cell type and time point are not known. CDR3s include the opening cysteine and the closing phenylalanine or tryptophan. Fields, in order: V gene, J gene, D gene, clone size, CDR3 protein, CDR3 DNA. D genes are given only for firm matches. Not every row has a clone size; where given, it reads once, few, many or a size class.

v_gene: TRBV6-2/TRBV6-3
j_gene: TRBJ1-1
d_gene: -
abundance: few
CDR3aa: CASSYRGDHTEAFF
CDR3nt: TGTGCCAGCAGTTACAGGGGCGACCACACTGAAGCTTTCTTT

v_gene: TRBV20-1
j_gene: TRBJ1-1
d_gene: -
abundance: -
CDR3aa: CSASQQVRNTEAFF
CDR3nt: TGCAGTGCTAGTCAACAGGTCCGGAACACTGAAGCTTTCTTT

v_gene: TRBV5-1
j_gene: TRBJ2-5
d_gene: TRBD2
abundance: -
CDR3aa: CASGGGSQETQYF
CDR3nt: TGCGCCAGCGGGGGGGGGTCCCAAGAGACCCAGTACTTC

v_gene: TRBV15
j_gene: TRBJ2-5
d_gene: -
abundance: many
CDR3aa: CATSRDPLGTQYF
CDR3nt: TGTGCCACCAGCAGAGATCCCTTGGGGACCCAGTACTTC

v_gene: TRBV12-3/TRBV12-4
j_gene: TRBJ1-2
d_gene: TRBD1
abundance: -
CDR3aa: CASSSGQLYGYTF
CDR3nt: TGTGCCAGCAGCTCGGGACAGCTTTATGGCTACACCTTC

v_gene: TRBV7-9
j_gene: TRBJ1-5
d_gene: -
abundance: few
CDR3aa: CASSLADQPQHF
CDR3nt: TGTGCCAGCAGCTTGGCAGATCAGCCCCAGCATTTT

v_gene: TRBV10-1
j_gene: TRBJ2-3
d_gene: TRBD2
abundance: -
CDR3aa: CASSVGLAGADTQYF
CDR3nt: TGCGCCAGCAGTGTAGGACTAGCGGGGGCAGATACGCAGTATTTT

v_gene: TRBV12-3/TRBV12-4
j_gene: TRBJ2-7
d_gene: -
abundance: -
CDR3aa: CASSLTSSPYEQYF
CDR3nt: TGTGCCAGCAGTTTAACAAGCAGCCCCTACGAGCAGTACTTC

v_gene: TRBV9
j_gene: TRBJ2-1
d_gene: -
abundance: -
CDR3aa: CASSVGVKLYEQFF
CDR3nt: TGTGCCAGCAGCGTAGGGGTAAAGCTCTATGAGCAGTTCTTC

v_gene: TRBV20-1
j_gene: TRBJ1-4
d_gene: -
abundance: few
CDR3aa: CSARDWLAGVEKLFF
CDR3nt: TGCAGTGCTAGAGATTGGTTGGCTGGCGTTGAAAAACTGTTTTTT

v_gene: TRBV20-1
j_gene: TRBJ2-1
d_gene: TRBD1
abundance: -
CDR3aa: CSASLPGQGYNEQFF
CDR3nt: TGCAGTGCTAGCCTTCCGGGACAGGGCTACAATGAGCAGTTCTTC

v_gene: TRBV5-6
j_gene: TRBJ2-3
d_gene: -
abundance: -
CDR3aa: CASSPTVYRVVDTQYF
CDR3nt: TGTGCCAGCAGTCCGACCGTGTACAGGGTGGTTGATACGCAGTATTTT

v_gene: TRBV7-2
j_gene: TRBJ1-5
d_gene: TRBD1
abundance: few
CDR3aa: CASSSSGTGDQPQHF
CDR3nt: TGTGCCAGCAGCTCCTCCGGGACAGGGGATCAGCCCCAGCATTTT

v_gene: TRBV9
j_gene: TRBJ2-7
d_gene: -
abundance: -
CDR3aa: CASSDKTGKQYF
CDR3nt: TGTGCCAGCAGCGATAAAACAGGGAAGCAGTACTTC

v_gene: TRBV29-1
j_gene: TRBJ2-1
d_gene: TRBD2
abundance: few
CDR3aa: CSVSGTSGSSSYNEQFF
CDR3nt: TGCAGCGTATCCGGGACTAGCGGTTCCAGCTCCTACAATGAGCAGTTCTTC

v_gene: TRBV7-9
j_gene: TRBJ2-3
d_gene: -
abundance: few
CDR3aa: CASPAERGSTDTQYF
CDR3nt: TGTGCCAGCCCGGCGGAAAGGGGGAGCACAGATACGCAGTATTTT

v_gene: TRBV24-1
j_gene: TRBJ2-2
d_gene: -
abundance: few
CDR3aa: CATSARGANTGELFF
CDR3nt: TGTGCCACCAGTGCCCGAGGGGCGAACACCGGGGAGCTGTTTTTT

v_gene: TRBV4-1
j_gene: TRBJ2-3
d_gene: -
abundance: -
CDR3aa: CASSPNPGTGSGTQYF
CDR3nt: TGCGCCAGCAGCCCTAACCCCGGAACCGGTTCAGGGACGCAGTATTTT

v_gene: TRBV5-5
j_gene: TRBJ2-3
d_gene: -
abundance: -
CDR3aa: CASSERSSTDTQYF
CDR3nt: TGTGCCAGCAGCGAGCGGAGTAGCACAGATACGCAGTATTTT

v_gene: TRBV12-3/TRBV12-4
j_gene: TRBJ2-3
d_gene: -
abundance: -
CDR3aa: CASRPETDTQYF
CDR3nt: TGTGCCAGCAGACCAGAGACAGATACGCAGTATTTT

v_gene: TRBV28
j_gene: TRBJ2-3
d_gene: -
abundance: few
CDR3aa: CASSSLGRGGTDTQYF
CDR3nt: TGTGCCAGCAGTTCACTCGGGCGGGGTGGCACAGATACGCAGTATTTT

v_gene: TRBV4-3
j_gene: TRBJ2-1
d_gene: -
abundance: once
CDR3aa: CASSKNARGGIYNEQFF
CDR3nt: TGCGCCAGCAGCAAAAACGCTCGAGGGGGTATATACAATGAGCAGTTCTTC

v_gene: TRBV12-3/TRBV12-4
j_gene: TRBJ1-5
d_gene: -
abundance: -
CDR3aa: CASSWGFSNQPQHF
CDR3nt: TGTGCCAGCAGCTGGGGGTTCAGCAATCAGCCCCAGCATTTT

v_gene: TRBV6-1
j_gene: TRBJ1-5
d_gene: -
abundance: -
CDR3aa: CASILDTVGNQPQHF
CDR3nt: TGTGCCAGCATTCTAGATACTGTCGGTAATCAGCCCCAGCATTTT

v_gene: TRBV7-6
j_gene: TRBJ1-6
d_gene: TRBD1
abundance: -
CDR3aa: CASSLTDRDSPLHF
CDR3nt: TGTGCCAGCAGCTTAACGGACAGGGACTCACCCCTCCACTTT

v_gene: TRBV24-1
j_gene: TRBJ1-1
d_gene: -
abundance: few
CDR3aa: CATSRGSGTEAFF
CDR3nt: TGTGCCACCTCAAGGGGAAGCGGCACTGAAGCTTTCTTT

v_gene: TRBV5-1
j_gene: TRBJ2-3
d_gene: -
abundance: many
CDR3aa: CASSLQLGTDTQYF
CDR3nt: TGCGCCAGCAGCTTGCAGCTCGGGACCGATACGCAGTATTTT

v_gene: TRBV4-3
j_gene: TRBJ2-2
d_gene: -
abundance: few
CDR3aa: CASSQDWVSRTGELFF
CDR3nt: TGCGCCAGCAGCCAAGATTGGGTTTCCCGAACCGGGGAGCTGTTTTTT

v_gene: TRBV20-1
j_gene: TRBJ2-5
d_gene: TRBD1
abundance: -
CDR3aa: CSARGVGQEQLQETQYF
CDR3nt: TGCAGTGCTAGGGGGGTCGGACAGGAACAACTCCAAGAGACCCAGTACTTC

v_gene: TRBV5-4
j_gene: TRBJ2-5
d_gene: -
abundance: -
CDR3aa: CASGRETQYF
CDR3nt: TGTGCCAGCGGGCGGGAGACCCAGTACTTC

v_gene: TRBV5-1
j_gene: TRBJ2-3
d_gene: -
abundance: many
CDR3aa: CASSSLVGQSTDTQYF
CDR3nt: TGCGCCAGCAGCTCCCTCGTGGGGCAAAGCACAGATACGCAGTATTTT

v_gene: TRBV11-2
j_gene: TRBJ2-2
d_gene: -
abundance: many
CDR3aa: CASSGLYTGELFF
CDR3nt: TGTGCCAGCAGCGGTTTGTACACCGGGGAGCTGTTTTTT

v_gene: TRBV6-2/TRBV6-3
j_gene: TRBJ2-3
d_gene: -
abundance: -
CDR3aa: CASSLLPAGAPDTQYF
CDR3nt: TGTGCCAGCAGTCTCCTACCGGCGGGGGCCCCAGATACGCAGTATTTT

v_gene: TRBV20-1
j_gene: TRBJ2-5
d_gene: TRBD1
abundance: -
CDR3aa: CSAPSPLTGGMETQYF
CDR3nt: TGCAGTGCACCCAGCCCACTGACAGGGGGCATGGAGACCCAGTACTTC

v_gene: TRBV19
j_gene: TRBJ2-7
d_gene: TRBD1
abundance: -
CDR3aa: CASSMGQGLNEQYF
CDR3nt: TGTGCCAGTAGTATGGGACAGGGTCTAAACGAGCAGTACTTC

v_gene: TRBV6-5
j_gene: TRBJ2-3
d_gene: -
abundance: many
CDR3aa: CASSYLGSQDTQYF
CDR3nt: TGTGCCAGCAGTTACTTAGGTTCGCAAGATACGCAGTATTTT

v_gene: TRBV10-1
j_gene: TRBJ2-7
d_gene: TRBD2
abundance: -
CDR3aa: CASSGTSGDWYF
CDR3nt: TGCGCCAGCAGTGGGACTAGCGGGGACTGGTACTTC

v_gene: TRBV20-1
j_gene: TRBJ1-1
d_gene: TRBD1
abundance: -
CDR3aa: CSASGRDRGRGTEAFF
CDR3nt: TGCAGTGCTAGCGGTCGCGACAGGGGGCGGGGGACTGAAGCTTTCTTT

v_gene: TRBV5-1
j_gene: TRBJ2-1
d_gene: TRBD1
abundance: few
CDR3aa: CASSFGTGHNEQFF
CDR3nt: TGCGCCAGCAGCTTTGGGACAGGGCACAATGAGCAGTTCTTC

v_gene: TRBV4-1
j_gene: TRBJ2-1
d_gene: -
abundance: -
CDR3aa: CASSPTHETTTYNEQFF
CDR3nt: TGCGCCAGCAGCCCGACTCACGAAACTACGACCTACAATGAGCAGTTCTTC

v_gene: TRBV4-3
j_gene: TRBJ1-2
d_gene: -
abundance: few
CDR3aa: CASSQAVDGIYGYTF
CDR3nt: TGCGCCAGCAGCCAGGCAGTGGACGGGATCTATGGCTACACCTTC

v_gene: TRBV5-1
j_gene: TRBJ2-5
d_gene: TRBD1
abundance: -
CDR3aa: CASLPGTGIETQYF
CDR3nt: TGCGCCAGCCTCCCGGGGACAGGGATAGAGACCCAGTACTTC

v_gene: TRBV29-1
j_gene: TRBJ2-2
d_gene: -
abundance: few
CDR3aa: CSVGLFGELFF
CDR3nt: TGCAGCGTTGGGCTCTTCGGGGAGCTGTTTTTT

v_gene: TRBV3-1
j_gene: TRBJ2-3
d_gene: -
abundance: -
CDR3aa: CASSSRQGPDTQYF
CDR3nt: TGTGCCAGCAGCTCAAGGCAGGGCCCAGATACGCAGTATTTT

v_gene: TRBV11-2
j_gene: TRBJ2-4
d_gene: -
abundance: -
CDR3aa: CASSQEAKNIQYF
CDR3nt: TGTGCCAGCAGCCAGGAGGCCAAAAACATTCAGTACTTC

v_gene: TRBV7-3
j_gene: TRBJ2-3
d_gene: -
abundance: -
CDR3aa: CASSPQGGSLTDTQYF
CDR3nt: TGTGCCAGCAGCCCACAGGGGGGGTCCCTCACAGATACGCAGTATTTT

v_gene: TRBV20-1
j_gene: TRBJ1-1
d_gene: -
abundance: few
CDR3aa: CSARVPGSRAEAFF
CDR3nt: TGCAGTGCTAGAGTCCCGGGCTCTAGAGCTGAAGCTTTCTTT

v_gene: TRBV5-1
j_gene: TRBJ2-3
d_gene: -
abundance: many
CDR3aa: CASSLAVVSTDTQYF
CDR3nt: TGCGCCAGCAGCTTGGCCGTGGTCAGCACAGATACGCAGTATTTT

v_gene: TRBV6-6
j_gene: TRBJ1-1
d_gene: TRBD1
abundance: -
CDR3aa: CASSYPGTGNTEAFF
CDR3nt: TGTGCCAGCAGTTACCCCGGGACAGGGAACACTGAAGCTTTCTTT

v_gene: TRBV28
j_gene: TRBJ2-5
d_gene: TRBD2
abundance: -
CDR3aa: CASSKAGGSRETQYF
CDR3nt: TGTGCCAGCAGCAAAGCGGGGGGCTCACGGGAGACCCAGTACTTC

v_gene: TRBV2
j_gene: TRBJ1-2
d_gene: TRBD1
abundance: few
CDR3aa: CASTRDRGNGYTF
CDR3nt: TGTGCCAGCACCAGGGACAGGGGTAACGGCTACACCTTC